Below are 12 T cell receptor beta chains sequenced from a single sample in a study of T cell changes during pregnancy in multiple sclerosis. The method was immunoSEQ multiplex PCR; TCRdb's version includes in-frame clones alone and lacks a portion of them. This sample yields some 42,000 clones, of which roughly 91% are seen a single time; roughly 0.67% belongs to the top ten. This sample comprised CD4+ T cells from peripheral blood mononuclear cells, obtained in the third trimester of pregnancy. The receptors originated from a female donor with multiple sclerosis, enrolled in a pregnancy study.

V and J are TRBV5-4 and TRBJ2-5; the match to TRBD1 covers 9 bases. V was clipped by 4 bases and J by 7 bases; unmatched bases: 5. This CDR3 has 13 residues. Germline V gene lookup returns CDR1 SGHNT and CDR2 YYREEE (reference sequence). The CDR3 loop reads CASSHRGQGTQYF. The CDR3 region has the DNA TGTGCCAGCAGCCACAGGGGGCAGGGGACCCAGTACTTC.

DNA of the CDR3: TGCGCCAGCAATGTAGAGGGAAGGAGTGTGGCGGAGACAGATACGCAGTATTTT. Residues: CASNVEGRSVAETDTQYF. The V gene is TRBV5-1, the J gene TRBJ2-3; D possibly corresponds to TRBD2 (5 bases). The CDR3 is made up of 18 amino acids. The germline V and J ends were trimmed by 6 bases and 3 bases, with 26 bases remaining between them. CDR1 is SGHRS and CDR2 is YFSETQ in the germline V gene.

The gene calls are TRBV4-3 and TRBJ1-1; D is unclear. There are 15 residues in the CDR3. The V end was cut by 4 bases, the J end by 6 bases, with 18 bases between. From germline, CDR1 is LGHNA and CDR2 YSLEER. CDR3 nucleotides: TGCGCCAGCAGCCCAAGTCGGGGTAGTAGGGCTGAAGCTTTCTTT. Protein: CASSPSRGSRAEAFF.

This clone is a singleton in its sample. DNA for the CDR3: TGTGCCAGCAGCCAACGAGGGCACAGAGCTATGAACACTGAAGCTTTCTTT. This gives the protein CASSQRGHRAMNTEAFF. The chain couples TRBV7-8 to TRBJ1-1; D is unresolved. Per the germline V gene, CDR1 is SGHVS and CDR2 is FQNEAQ. Trimming shortened V by 5 bases and J by 0 bases, and 19 bases separated the two germline ends. The CDR3 is 17 amino acids.

This sequence joins TRBV7-8 and TRBJ2-4; 12 nucleotides align to TRBD2. CDR1 and CDR2 (germline): SGHVS, FQNEAQ. J was trimmed by 4 bases and V by 5 bases; bases with no gene match: 6. The CDR3 length is 16 residues. The CDR3 DNA reads TGTGCCAGCAGCCTAAGACTAGCGGGAGAGAAAAACATTCAGTACTTC. Translation: CASSLRLAGEKNIQYF.

The V and J genes are TRBV6-5 and TRBJ1-5; maybe TRBD1 (6 bases). V gave up 2 bases and J gave up 6 bases, with 8 bases separating them. Germline assignment: CDR1 MNHEY and CDR2 SVGAGI. The CDR3 spans 13 residues. The CDR3 loop is CASSYGQSQPQHF. CDR3 coding DNA: TGTGCCAGCAGTTACGGACAGTCTCAGCCCCAGCATTTT.

The CDR3 coding sequence is TGCGCCAGCAGCTCCCGAGCAAACACCGGGGAGCTGTTTTTT. It yields the protein CASSSRANTGELFF. The V gene is TRBV5-1, the J gene TRBJ2-2; D gene unclear. The V end lost 3 bases, the J end lost 2 bases, and 8 bases lay between the germline ends. CDR3 size: 14 residues. Germline CDR1 and CDR2: SGHRS and YFSETQ.

This clone was counted between two and nine times. The chain links TRBV20-1 to TRBJ1-1; tentatively, D is TRBD1 (5 bases). In germline, CDR1 is DFQATT, CDR2 SNEGSKA (reference sequence). The CDR3 covers 11 residues. V lost 5 bases, J lost 5 bases, and 9 bases lay in between. In nucleotides, the CDR3 is TGCAGTGCTCATGGGGGGACTGAAGCTTTCTTT. Its protein is CSAHGGTEAFF.

This chain links TRBV27 with TRBJ2-7, with a possible D match to TRBD1 (6 bases). V lost 4 bases to trimming and J lost 5 bases, with 12 bases between them. CDR1 and CDR2 from the germline V gene are MNHEY and SMNVEV (reference sequence). This CDR3 comprises 13 residues. CDR3 sequence reads: CASSSITGNEQYF. CDR3 nucleotides: TGTGCCAGCAGTTCTATCACAGGGAACGAGCAGTACTTC.

The chain has TRBV29-1 and TRBJ1-5; D is undetermined. Germline V gene data show CDR1 as SQVTM and CDR2 as ANQGSEA. Between the trimmed V and J ends, which lost 4 bases and 0 bases, there was a span of 4 bases. The CDR3 totals 12 residues. The CDR3 DNA reads TGCAGCGTTGGAGCTAGCAATCAGCCCCAGCATTTT. Its translation is CSVGASNQPQHF. Looking up the rest from reference TRBV29-1 and TRBJ1-5 gives the full variable domain: SAVISQKPSRDICQRGTSLTIQCQVDSQVTMMFWYRQQPGQSLTLIATANQGSEATYESGFVIDKFPISRPNLTFSTLTVSNMSPEDSSIYLCSVGASNQPQHFGDGTRLSIL.

V is TRBV9 and J is TRBJ2-1, with 14 positions matching TRBD2. Germline CDR1 is SGDLS and CDR2 is YYNGEE. With 4 bases clipped from V and 8 bases from J, the junction kept 8 bases outside the gene matches. This CDR3 spans 16 amino acids. In DNA form, the CDR3 reads TGTGCCAGCAGCACCCCGGGACTAGCGGGGGTTTATGAGCAGTTCTTC. This encodes CASSTPGLAGVYEQFF.

The V call is TRBV7-2, the J call TRBJ2-2; 9 bases fit TRBD1. The junction had 8 bases not matched to a gene; V was cut back by 1 base and J by 8 bases. This CDR3 spans 16 amino acids. The germline V gene encodes CDR1 SGHTA and CDR2 FQGNSA. This CDR3 is CASSLVGQGSTGELFF. CDR3 DNA: TGTGCCAGCAGCTTAGTTGGACAGGGGTCGACGGGGGAGCTGTTTTTT.